The 12 T cell receptor beta chains reported below all come from one sample, sequenced in a study of cytomegalovirus exposure and HLA in healthy donors. The study ran its PCR with 60 Vbeta and 13 Jbeta primers. The table came from immunoSEQ multiplex PCR; TCRdb's copy has only in-frame clones and leaves some out. The table for this sample gives 140,000 to 150,000 clones. Material for sequencing was PBMCs. The receptors here all came from a male donor in good health and CMV-seronegative.

V usage is TRBV6-5 and J usage is TRBJ2-3; TRBD2 aligns across 11 bases. From germline, CDR1 is MNHEY and CDR2 SVGAGI. The CDR3 sequence is 15 residues long. The V and J ends lost 6 bases and 1 base, in that order; junction bases with no gene match: 3. The CDR3 region is CASRRLAGRTDTQYF. The CDR3 nucleotides read TGTGCCAGCAGAAGACTAGCGGGACGCACAGATACGCAGTATTTT.

The V and J genes are TRBV28 and TRBJ2-2; tentative D call: TRBD1 (6 bases). The germline V gene has CDR1 MDHEN and CDR2 SYDVKM. The V end lost 4 bases, the J end lost 2 bases, and 14 bases lay between the germline ends. There are 16 residues in the CDR3. The chain's CDR3 is CASSSWTVINTGELFF. Written as DNA, the CDR3 is TGTGCCAGCAGTTCCTGGACAGTCATAAACACCGGGGAGCTGTTTTTT.

J is TRBJ2-1 and V is TRBV19; 8 bases fit TRBD1. The CDR3 contains 13 residues. Germline CDR1 and CDR2: LNHDA and SQIVND (reference sequence). Unmatched junction bases numbered 6, after V lost 8 bases and J lost 6 bases. The CDR3 spells CASSGTGPNEQFF. DNA for the CDR3: TGTGCCAGTTCCGGGACAGGACCCAATGAGCAGTTCTTC.

J is TRBJ1-1 and V is TRBV30, with TRBD1 matching over 7 bases. J was trimmed by 11 bases and V by 2 bases; bases with no gene match: 14. CDR1 is GTSNPN and CDR2 is SVGIG in the germline V gene (reference sequence). This CDR3 is 14 amino acids long. In nucleotides, the CDR3 is TGTGCCTGGAGTAAGCTGAGACAGGGCCTTGGGGCTTTCTTT. It translates to CAWSKLRQGLGAFF.

The chain is built from TRBV5-1 and TRBJ1-1; 9 positions agree with TRBD1. This CDR3 is built from 16 residues. The V and J ends lost 4 bases and 1 base, in that order; junction bases with no gene match: 8. The germline CDR1 and CDR2 sequences are SGHRS and YFSETQ. CDR3 in DNA: TGCGCCAGCAGCCTCATGACAGGGGGGGGGAACACTGAAGCTTTCTTT. Its protein is CASSLMTGGGNTEAFF.

The V and J genes are TRBV2 and TRBJ2-5; tentative D call: TRBD2 (5 bases). V was trimmed by 2 bases and J by 2 bases, leaving 12 bases between them. Germline V gene lookup returns CDR1 SNHLY and CDR2 FYNNEI. CDR3 length equals 15 residues. CDR3 loop: CASSERKRGQETQYF. CDR3 nucleotides: TGTGCCAGCAGTGAAAGGAAGAGAGGGCAAGAGACCCAGTACTTC. Full variable domain (remainder filled in from reference TRBV2 and TRBJ2-5): EPEVTQTPSHQVTQMGQEVILRCVPISNHLYFYWYRQILGQKVEFLVSFYNNEISEKSEIFDDQFSVERPDGSNFTLKIRSTKLEDSAMYFCASSERKRGQETQYFGPGTRLLVL.

The J gene is TRBJ1-4, the V gene TRBV4-3; perhaps TRBD1 as D (6 bases). The germline V and J ends were trimmed by 1 base and 8 bases, with 20 bases remaining between them. The CDR3 loop spans 17 amino acids. Per the germline V gene, CDR1 is LGHNA and CDR2 is YSLEER. Here the CDR3 reads CASSQVALSGTQEKLFF. The CDR3 DNA reads TGCGCCAGCAGCCAAGTGGCCCTCTCGGGGACACAGGAAAAACTGTTTTTT.

The rearrangement joins TRBV4-3 to TRBJ1-6; D remains unclear. V was cut by 2 bases and J by 7 bases, with 15 bases left in between. Germline V gives CDR1 LGHNA, CDR2 YSLEER. The CDR3 has 16 amino acids. CDR3 in DNA: TGCGCCAGCAGCCAAACTGCGGGGTCAGCCAATTCACCCCTCCACTTT. It translates to CASSQTAGSANSPLHF.

The gene calls are TRBV7-9 and TRBJ2-1; 7 bases line up with TRBD1. V trimming: 5 bases; J trimming: 8 bases; junction bases outside the gene matches: 15. Per the germline V gene, CDR1 is SEHNR and CDR2 is FQNEAQ (reference sequence). This CDR3 is 16 amino acids long. The CDR3 DNA follows: TGTGCCAGCAGCGACAATACCAGGGGGTTGGGGGATGAGCAGTTCTTC. Protein product: CASSDNTRGLGDEQFF. The complete variable domain, with remaining parts taken from reference TRBV7-9 and TRBJ2-1, reads DTGVSQNPRHKITKRGQNVTFRCDPISEHNRLYWYRQTLGQGPEFLTYFQNEAQLEKSRLLSDRFSAERPKGSFSTLEIQRTEQGDSAMYLCASSDNTRGLGDEQFFGPGTRLTVL.

The chain uses TRBV5-4 and TRBJ1-2, with 12 positions matching TRBD1. Per the germline V gene, CDR1 is SGHNT and CDR2 is YYREEE (reference sequence). V lost 0 bases to trimming and J lost 4 bases; unmatched junction nucleotides: 13. The CDR3 consists of 19 residues. The CDR3 protein is CASSLENRDRGLGGYGYTF. The CDR3 DNA reads TGTGCCAGCAGCTTGGAGAACCGGGACAGGGGGCTGGGAGGCTATGGCTACACCTTC.

The chain has TRBV30 and TRBJ1-3; 7 nucleotides match TRBD1. The CDR3 has 15 residues. J lost 0 bases, V lost 4 bases, and 6 bases had no gene match. The germline CDR1 and CDR2 sequences are GTSNPN and SVGIG (reference sequence). In DNA, the CDR3 is TGTGCCTGGACGCTCAGGGGGAGCTCTGGAAACACCATATATTTT. This gives the protein CAWTLRGSSGNTIYF.

The chain has TRBV5-1 and TRBJ2-3; no firm D call. Per the germline V gene, CDR1 is SGHRS and CDR2 is YFSETQ. The CDR3 is 15 amino acids. Trimming cost V 3 bases and J 4 bases, with 15 bases left between them. CDR3 sequence (DNA): TGCGCCAGCAGCTCCAATTCTAGAATCCCAGATACGCAGTATTTT. Protein sequence: CASSSNSRIPDTQYF.